Listed below are T cell receptor beta chains from one sample, sequenced in a study of somatic mutations in cytotoxic T cells in rheumatoid arthritis. Only in-frame clones appear in the TCRdb table, and some are missing; sequencing was by immunoSEQ multiplex PCR. Among approximately 11,000 clones listed, roughly four fifths were seen once. Source material: CD8+ T cells sorted from blood. These receptor sequences come from a woman aged 40-49 years in good health. Each CDR3 is given with its conserved first and last residue. A D gene is named only where the DNA matches it firmly. Only part of the rows carry a size: once, few, many, or a class if the clone is expanded.

J gene: TRBJ1-2; clone size: NA; V gene: TRBV18; D gene: TRBD1; CDR3 protein: CASSPTGHDYTF; CDR3 DNA: TGTGCCAGCTCACCGACAGGGCACGACTACACCTTC
J gene: TRBJ2-5; clone size: NA; V gene: TRBV2; D gene: NA; CDR3 protein: CASSVSGPLSETQYF; CDR3 DNA: TGTGCCAGCAGTGTTTCCGGGCCCCTCTCAGAGACCCAGTACTTC
J gene: TRBJ2-1; clone size: NA; V gene: TRBV10-3; D gene: NA; CDR3 protein: CAISEFDGGLHNEQFF; CDR3 DNA: TGTGCCATCAGTGAGTTCGACGGCGGGTTGCACAATGAGCAGTTCTTC
J gene: TRBJ2-3; clone size: NA; V gene: TRBV27; D gene: TRBD2; CDR3 protein: CASSLGLVSTDTQYF; CDR3 DNA: TGTGCCAGCAGTCTGGGACTAGTAAGCACAGATACGCAGTATTTT
J gene: TRBJ1-1; clone size: medium-sized; V gene: TRBV5-1; D gene: TRBD1; CDR3 protein: CASRTGTGGYTEAFF; CDR3 DNA: TGCGCCAGCAGGACCGGGACAGGGGGTTACACTGAAGCTTTCTTT
J gene: TRBJ1-6; clone size: NA; V gene: TRBV6-6; D gene: NA; CDR3 protein: CASKWDPDPPSNGLHF; CDR3 DNA: TGTGCCAGCAAATGGGACCCGGACCCCCCCTCTAACGGCCTCCACTTT
J gene: TRBJ2-1; clone size: NA; V gene: TRBV4-1; D gene: TRBD1; CDR3 protein: CASSQTPGTGAYNEQFF; CDR3 DNA: TGCGCCAGCAGCCAGACCCCCGGGACAGGGGCCTACAATGAGCAGTTCTTC
J gene: TRBJ1-1; clone size: few; V gene: TRBV18; D gene: NA; CDR3 protein: CASSRSHTLVSEAFF; CDR3 DNA: TGTGCCAGCTCACGGAGTCACACCCTTGTCAGTGAAGCTTTCTTT
J gene: TRBJ2-7; clone size: NA; V gene: TRBV7-9; D gene: NA; CDR3 protein: CASQSDKDYEQYF; CDR3 DNA: TGTGCCAGCCAGTCCGATAAGGACTACGAGCAGTACTTC
J gene: TRBJ2-1; clone size: NA; V gene: TRBV9; D gene: TRBD2; CDR3 protein: CASSDRPGEGGSYNEQFF; CDR3 DNA: TGTGCCAGCAGCGACCGTCCGGGGGAGGGAGGATCCTACAATGAGCAGTTCTTC
J gene: TRBJ1-4; clone size: NA; V gene: TRBV27; D gene: TRBD1; CDR3 protein: CASSLYRDSDEKLFF; CDR3 DNA: TGTGCCAGCAGTTTATATAGGGACAGTGACGAAAAACTGTTTTTT
J gene: TRBJ2-7; clone size: NA; V gene: TRBV7-2; D gene: NA; CDR3 protein: CASSFTGSYEQYF; CDR3 DNA: TGTGCCAGCAGCTTTACAGGGTCCTACGAGCAGTACTTC
J gene: TRBJ1-4; clone size: NA; V gene: TRBV7-6; D gene: NA; CDR3 protein: CARGSATNEKLFF; CDR3 DNA: TGTGCCAGGGGGAGTGCAACTAATGAAAAACTGTTTTTT
J gene: TRBJ1-4; clone size: NA; V gene: TRBV5-8; D gene: NA; CDR3 protein: CASSLGNRDREKLFF; CDR3 DNA: TGTGCCAGCAGCTTGGGGAACAGGGATCGGGAAAAACTGTTTTTT
J gene: TRBJ1-1; clone size: NA; V gene: TRBV30; D gene: NA; CDR3 protein: CAWSYGLNTEAFF; CDR3 DNA: TGTGCCTGGAGTTATGGTTTGAACACTGAAGCTTTCTTT
J gene: TRBJ1-2; clone size: few; V gene: TRBV6-1; D gene: NA; CDR3 protein: CASSEGIWGGYGYTF; CDR3 DNA: TGTGCCAGCAGTGAAGGAATTTGGGGTGGCTATGGCTACACCTTC
J gene: TRBJ1-1; clone size: NA; V gene: TRBV29-1; D gene: TRBD1; CDR3 protein: CSVDGTANTEAFF; CDR3 DNA: TGCAGCGTTGATGGGACAGCTAACACTGAAGCTTTCTTT
J gene: TRBJ2-1; clone size: NA; V gene: TRBV28; D gene: NA; CDR3 protein: CASSIDEGGRYNEQFF; CDR3 DNA: TGTGCCAGCAGTATAGACGAGGGGGGGCGGTACAATGAGCAGTTCTTC
J gene: TRBJ1-5; clone size: NA; V gene: TRBV15; D gene: NA; CDR3 protein: CATSRDAGVQPQHF; CDR3 DNA: TGTGCCACCAGCAGAGATGCGGGGGTTCAGCCCCAGCATTTT
J gene: TRBJ1-5; clone size: NA; V gene: TRBV19; D gene: NA; CDR3 protein: CASSPRATQASPSNQPQHF; CDR3 DNA: TGTGCCAGCTCCCCCCGGGCCACGCAGGCTTCGCCCTCCAATCAGCCCCAGCATTTT
J gene: TRBJ2-7; clone size: NA; V gene: TRBV18; D gene: TRBD1; CDR3 protein: CASSPRPGQGSYEQYF; CDR3 DNA: TGTGCCAGCTCACCGAGACCGGGACAGGGATCCTACGAGCAGTACTTC
J gene: TRBJ1-6; clone size: NA; V gene: TRBV28; D gene: TRBD1; CDR3 protein: CASHRGSSYNSPLHF; CDR3 DNA: TGTGCCAGCCACAGGGGGAGCTCCTATAATTCACCCCTCCACTTT
J gene: TRBJ1-1; clone size: NA; V gene: TRBV19; D gene: TRBD1; CDR3 protein: CASSGGTGLPNTEAFF; CDR3 DNA: TGTGCCAGTAGTGGGGGGACAGGGCTTCCAAACACTGAAGCTTTCTTT
J gene: TRBJ1-1; clone size: few; V gene: TRBV19; D gene: TRBD1; CDR3 protein: CASSPGQGRLMNTEAFF; CDR3 DNA: TGTGCCAGTAGCCCCGGACAGGGTCGTCTAATGAACACTGAAGCTTTCTTT
J gene: TRBJ1-1; clone size: once; V gene: TRBV7-8; D gene: TRBD1; CDR3 protein: CASSLGWLIQGSGTEAFF; CDR3 DNA: TGTGCCAGCAGCTTAGGGTGGTTAATACAGGGGTCCGGCACTGAAGCTTTCTTT
J gene: TRBJ2-1; clone size: once; V gene: TRBV4-2; D gene: TRBD1; CDR3 protein: CASSPRDRGLSYNEQFF; CDR3 DNA: TGTGCCAGCAGCCCCCGGGACAGGGGGCTCTCCTACAATGAGCAGTTCTTC
J gene: TRBJ1-2; clone size: NA; V gene: TRBV27; D gene: NA; CDR3 protein: CASSFGPAYGYTF; CDR3 DNA: TGTGCCAGCAGTTTCGGCCCAGCTTATGGCTACACCTTC
J gene: TRBJ2-3; clone size: NA; V gene: TRBV10-2; D gene: NA; CDR3 protein: CASSEYRTKVSTDTQYF; CDR3 DNA: TGCGCCAGCAGTGAGTATAGGACAAAAGTTAGCACAGATACGCAGTATTTT
J gene: TRBJ2-1; clone size: once; V gene: TRBV14; D gene: TRBD2; CDR3 protein: CASSQDSAGVTFGYNEQFF; CDR3 DNA: TGTGCCAGCAGCCAAGATTCAGCGGGAGTTACATTTGGGTACAATGAGCAGTTCTTC
J gene: TRBJ2-5; clone size: NA; V gene: TRBV6-5; D gene: NA; CDR3 protein: CASNPGTLQETQYF; CDR3 DNA: TGTGCCAGCAACCCCGGGACCCTCCAAGAGACCCAGTACTTC
J gene: TRBJ2-2; clone size: NA; V gene: TRBV7-9; D gene: TRBD1; CDR3 protein: CASSSGQFNTGELFF; CDR3 DNA: TGTGCCAGCAGCTCGGGACAGTTTAACACCGGGGAGCTGTTTTTT
J gene: TRBJ2-1; clone size: NA; V gene: TRBV9; D gene: NA; CDR3 protein: CASSVRGTYNEQFF; CDR3 DNA: TGTGCCAGCAGCGTTCGGGGGACCTACAATGAGCAGTTCTTC
J gene: TRBJ2-5; clone size: NA; V gene: TRBV7-2; D gene: TRBD1; CDR3 protein: CASSTQRQGLGTQYF; CDR3 DNA: TGTGCCAGCAGCACACAAAGACAGGGGTTAGGGACCCAGTACTTC
J gene: TRBJ2-3; clone size: NA; V gene: TRBV25-1; D gene: TRBD1; CDR3 protein: CASSDRDRDATDTQYF; CDR3 DNA: TGTGCCAGCAGTGACCGGGACAGGGACGCCACAGATACGCAGTATTTT
J gene: TRBJ1-5; clone size: NA; V gene: TRBV5-8; D gene: NA; CDR3 protein: CASSPVQVYSNQPQHF; CDR3 DNA: TGTGCCAGCAGCCCGGTCCAGGTCTATAGCAATCAGCCCCAGCATTTT
J gene: TRBJ2-7; clone size: NA; V gene: TRBV7-9; D gene: NA; CDR3 protein: CASGVALGYEQYF; CDR3 DNA: TGTGCCAGCGGCGTGGCTTTGGGCTACGAGCAGTACTTC
J gene: TRBJ2-4; clone size: NA; V gene: TRBV2; D gene: TRBD2; CDR3 protein: CASSDELAGVKNIQYF; CDR3 DNA: TGTGCCAGCAGTGACGAACTAGCGGGAGTCAAAAACATTCAGTACTTC
J gene: TRBJ1-2; clone size: NA; V gene: TRBV29-1; D gene: TRBD1; CDR3 protein: CSVEIGTGDGYTF; CDR3 DNA: TGCAGCGTTGAAATAGGGACAGGGGATGGCTACACCTTC
J gene: TRBJ2-7; clone size: NA; V gene: TRBV27; D gene: NA; CDR3 protein: CASSTSLSSYEQYF; CDR3 DNA: TGTGCCAGCAGTACTAGCTTGAGCTCCTACGAGCAGTACTTC
J gene: TRBJ1-1; clone size: NA; V gene: TRBV18; D gene: TRBD1; CDR3 protein: CATQSRDRVNTEAFF; CDR3 DNA: TGTGCCACTCAAAGCCGGGACAGGGTTAACACTGAAGCTTTCTTT